Shown below are 4 T cell receptor beta chains from a single sample sequenced in a study of early T cells in non-severe SARS-CoV-2 infection. In TCRdb, the 5' RACE reads were re-called with MiXCR into one record per CDR3 protein. This sample has 55,000 to 75,000 distinct CDR3 sequences; more than 7% occur once, and the top ten carry about 3.4%. Specimen: whole blood. The receptors come from an adult who was a healthcare worker with PCR-confirmed SARS-CoV-2 infection or an uninfected control (not recorded which).

This clonotype was detected ten times or more. V usage is TRBV29-1 and J usage is TRBJ2-5; TRBD1 might be the D (5 bases). Trimming shortened V by 3 bases and J by 2 bases, and 10 bases separated the two germline ends. This CDR3 region has 13 residues. Per germline, CDR1 SQVTM and CDR2 ANQGSEA. The CDR3 nucleotides read TGCAGCGTTGAGATAGGGGCGCAAGAGACCCAGTACTTC. This sequence encodes CSVEIGAQETQYF.

The CDR3 reads CASSQTGQANQPQHF. The DNA for the CDR3 is TGCGCCAGCAGCCAGACGGGACAGGCTAATCAGCCCCAGCATTTT. The rearrangement uses TRBV5-1 and TRBJ1-5; 8 nucleotides line up with TRBD1. The CDR3 is made up of 15 amino acids. J gave up 4 bases and V 4 bases, and 7 bases lay outside the gene matches. Germline assignment: CDR1 SGHRS and CDR2 YFSETQ.

V gene TRBV27 combines with J gene TRBJ2-3; 8 bases match TRBD2. CDR1 and CDR2 (germline): MNHEY, SMNVEV (reference sequence). The CDR3 loop spans 15 amino acids. J was trimmed by 3 bases and V by 5 bases; bases with no gene match: 7. In nucleotides, the CDR3 is TGTGCCAGCAGTGCGGGAGGCGGGGAGACAGATACGCAGTATTTT. Amino acid sequence: CASSAGGGETDTQYF.

V gene TRBV11-2 combines with J gene TRBJ2-1; either TRBD1 or TRBD2 may fit D (6 bases each). Germline V lookup: CDR1 SGHAT, CDR2 FQNNGV. The CDR3 totals 14 residues. V lost 4 bases to trimming and J lost 7 bases, with 14 bases between them. As DNA, the CDR3 is TGTGCCAGCAGCTGGGGGGCACAGAGTAATGAGCAGTTCTTC. It codes for CASSWGAQSNEQFF.